What follows describes a single TCR beta chain. The antigen remains undetermined. A much larger clone differs by one base, so this may be a read error. This entry is derived from a study of tumor and adjacent non-tumor tissue in lung cancer. At the level of the study: Each sample yielded a few million productive TCRbeta reads on average. Study-wide results and limits: Tumor repertoires had a smaller top 100 clone share than normal lung. TCR diversity was significantly greater in tumor than normal lung tissue.

This sample's RNA came from whole unsorted tissue. Donors were chemotherapy-naive, newly diagnosed lung cancer surgical patients in China, August–late 2014. This CDR3 is 15 amino acids long. Germline CDR1 reads SGHVS; CDR2 reads FQNEAQ. Three rounds of nested PCR, following a modified ARM-PCR protocol, produced the TCRbeta library. TCRdb reprocessed the multiplex PCR reads via MiXCR and lists one record per CDR3 protein. This table has under 150,000 distinct CDR3 sequences, approximately 72% appearing once. The chain is built from TRBV7-8 and TRBJ1-5; TRBD1 aligns across 8 bases. Sequencing used lung tumor tissue. This receptor was obtained from a man between 60 and 75 years old with small cell lung cancer. CDR3 bases: TGTGCCAGGAGCTTAGTCCCGGACAGGGCTCAGCCCCAGCATTTT. It encodes CARSLVPDRAQPQHF.